The table lists the clone carrying this T cell receptor (beta chain) with many counts. Its antigen remains unidentified. Synthesis of TCR cDNA relied on 5'RACE template switching, which attached a universal primer site and UMIs. One entry per CDR3 protein, called by TCRdb with MiXCR from the 5' RACE reads. The data contain 150,000 or so distinct CDR3 sequences, 5.5% to 7.5% of them singletons. CDR3 length: 14 amino acids. V was trimmed by 6 bases and J by 0 bases, leaving 13 bases between them. Looked up from germline, CDR1 is DFQATT and CDR2 is SNEGSKA (reference sequence). This sample was included in a study of T cells after yellow fever vaccination. Notes on the study in general: Post-booster reappearance was seen for most primary-vaccination clones (about 96% CD4, roughly 91% CD8). CD4 and CD8 compartments shared a small share of clonotypes, likely from convergent recombination. Weaker overall was a secondary response that nonetheless peaked faster, on day 5 versus 15.

Sequencing used CD4+ T cells sorted from PBMCs, obtained around 5 days after the first yellow fever vaccination. The origin of this receptor is a young man who received the YFV17D yellow fever vaccine. The V call is TRBV20-1, the J call TRBJ2-3; D is unclear. In nucleotides, the CDR3 is TGCAGTGCCGCGATTGCCGCTAGCACAGATACGCAGTATTTT. Translation gives CSAAIAASTDTQYF.